This T cell receptor (beta chain) stems from a study of T cell changes during pregnancy in multiple sclerosis. The assay was immunoSEQ multiplex PCR, and TCRdb's table has in-frame clones only and misses some. This table holds approximately 24,000 clones, about 87% found once. This sequence originates from a female donor in good health, enrolled as a control in a pregnancy study. The sample consisted of CD4+ T cells from peripheral blood mononuclear cells, taken in the second trimester of pregnancy.

The CDR3, as DNA: TGCGCCAGCAGCCGGGGACAGGTGAACGCAGATACGCAGTATTTT. Its protein is CASSRGQVNADTQYF. The J gene is TRBJ2-3, the V gene TRBV4-1; 8 positions agree with TRBD1. The CDR3 is 15 residues long. The V and J ends lost 4 bases and 4 bases, in that order; junction bases with no gene match: 7. CDR1 is MGHRA, CDR2 YSYEKL, per germline.